A single TCR beta chain is shown here with its context. The antigen is unknown. The data originate from a study of blood T cells in healthy people across ages. Study details: Capture via template switching afforded approximately one barcoded beta molecule per two T cells.

PCR was performed a second time for about 7 to 11 cycles using a sample-barcoded 5' primer and a J-beta primer mix. TCRdb re-called the 5' RACE reads with MiXCR, one entry per CDR3 protein. This table has about 830,000 distinct CDR3 sequences, under 80% appearing once. The CDR3 extends over 14 amino acids. Germline V gene sequence: CDR1 SGHTA, CDR2 FQGTGA. V was trimmed by 2 bases and J by 5 bases, leaving 10 bases between them. Overall study results and limits: Roughly linear declines in TCR beta diversity per million T cells occurred with age. The CMV status of each donor remained undetermined, and this could have confounded shifts in expanded clonotypes. Reliance upon unsorted PBMCs precluded definitive naive versus antigen-experienced comparison.

The V call is TRBV7-3, the J call TRBJ2-4; D possibly corresponds to TRBD2 (6 bases). Sequenced: blood. The sequence came from a man aged 30 to 39 in good health. CDR3 in amino acids: CASSLEAGQNIQYF. DNA for the CDR3: TGTGCCAGCAGCTTAGAGGCGGGGCAAAACATTCAGTACTTC.